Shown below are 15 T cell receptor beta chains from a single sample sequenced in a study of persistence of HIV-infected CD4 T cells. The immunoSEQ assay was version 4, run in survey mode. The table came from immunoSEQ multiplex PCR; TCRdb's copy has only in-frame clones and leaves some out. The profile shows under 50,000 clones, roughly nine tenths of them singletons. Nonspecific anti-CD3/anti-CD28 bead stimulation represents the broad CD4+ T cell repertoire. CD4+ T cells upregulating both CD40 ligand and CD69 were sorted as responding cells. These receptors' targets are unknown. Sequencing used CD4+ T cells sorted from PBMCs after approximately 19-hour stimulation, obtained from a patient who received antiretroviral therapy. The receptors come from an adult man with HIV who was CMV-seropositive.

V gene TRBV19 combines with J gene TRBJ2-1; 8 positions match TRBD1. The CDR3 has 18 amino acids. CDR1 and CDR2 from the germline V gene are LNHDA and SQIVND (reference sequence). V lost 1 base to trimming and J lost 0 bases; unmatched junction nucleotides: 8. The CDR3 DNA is TGTGCCAGTAGTATAGGGTGGTCTACAGGGGGCTCCTACAATGAGCAGTTCTTC. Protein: CASSIGWSTGGSYNEQFF. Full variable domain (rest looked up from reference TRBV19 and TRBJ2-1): DGGITQSPKYLFRKEGQNVTLSCEQNLNHDAMYWYRQDPGQGLRLIYYSQIVNDFQKGDIAEGYSVSREKKESFPLTVTSAQKNPTAFYLCASSIGWSTGGSYNEQFFGPGTRLTVL.

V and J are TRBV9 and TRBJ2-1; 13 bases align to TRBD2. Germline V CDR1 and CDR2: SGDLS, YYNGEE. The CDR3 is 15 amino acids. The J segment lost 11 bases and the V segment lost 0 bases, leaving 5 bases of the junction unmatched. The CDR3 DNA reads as TGTGCCAGCAGCGTAGTAGGACTAGCGGGGGACCAGCAGTTCTTC. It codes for CASSVVGLAGDQQFF.

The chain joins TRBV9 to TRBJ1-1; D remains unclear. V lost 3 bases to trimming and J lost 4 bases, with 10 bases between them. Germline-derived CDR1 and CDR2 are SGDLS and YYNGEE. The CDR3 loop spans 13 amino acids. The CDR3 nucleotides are TGTGCCAGCAGCGCGGGGAGGTCCACTGAAGCTTTCTTT. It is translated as CASSAGRSTEAFF.

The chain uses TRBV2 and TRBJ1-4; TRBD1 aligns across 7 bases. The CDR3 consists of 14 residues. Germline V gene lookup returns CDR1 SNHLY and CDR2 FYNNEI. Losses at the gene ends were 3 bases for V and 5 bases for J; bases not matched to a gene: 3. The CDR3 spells CASSETGLNEKLFF. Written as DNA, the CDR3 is TGTGCCAGCAGTGAGACAGGGTTGAATGAAAAACTGTTTTTT.

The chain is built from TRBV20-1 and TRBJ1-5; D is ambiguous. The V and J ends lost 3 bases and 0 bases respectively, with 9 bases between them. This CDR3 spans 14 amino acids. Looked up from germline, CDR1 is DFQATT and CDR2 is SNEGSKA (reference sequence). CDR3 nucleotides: TGCAGTGCTAGTCCACCCAATAGCAATCAGCCCCAGCATTTT. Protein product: CSASPPNSNQPQHF.

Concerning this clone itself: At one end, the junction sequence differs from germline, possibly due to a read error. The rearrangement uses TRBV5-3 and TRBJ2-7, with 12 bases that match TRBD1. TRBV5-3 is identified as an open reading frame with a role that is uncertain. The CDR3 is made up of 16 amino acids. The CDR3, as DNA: TGTGCCAGAAGCGAGGGGACAGGGGGCGGTGGGGCGAGTGCCGGCTTC. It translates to CARSEGTGGGGASAGF.

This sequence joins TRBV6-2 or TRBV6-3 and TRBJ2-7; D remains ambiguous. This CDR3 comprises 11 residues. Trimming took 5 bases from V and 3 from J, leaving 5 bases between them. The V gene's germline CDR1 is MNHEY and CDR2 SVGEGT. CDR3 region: CASSPFYEQYF. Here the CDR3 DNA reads TGTGCCAGCAGTCCCTTCTACGAGCAGTACTTC.

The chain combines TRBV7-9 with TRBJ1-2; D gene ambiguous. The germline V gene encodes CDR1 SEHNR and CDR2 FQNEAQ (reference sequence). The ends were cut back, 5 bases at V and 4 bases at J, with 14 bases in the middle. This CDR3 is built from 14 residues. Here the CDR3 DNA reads TGTGCCAGCAGCAAGGGAGGCCTCGCCTATGGCTACACCTTC. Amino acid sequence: CASSKGGLAYGYTF.

The CDR3 DNA reads as TGTGCCAGCAGTGAAGGGACGCATTTTTATAGCAATCAGCCCCAGCATTTT. Translated, it gives CASSEGTHFYSNQPQHF. This rearrangement joins TRBV2 to TRBJ1-5; D is ambiguous. CDR3 length equals 17 residues. V dropped 1 base and J dropped 0 bases, with 13 bases sitting between them. CDR1 and CDR2 (germline): SNHLY, FYNNEI.

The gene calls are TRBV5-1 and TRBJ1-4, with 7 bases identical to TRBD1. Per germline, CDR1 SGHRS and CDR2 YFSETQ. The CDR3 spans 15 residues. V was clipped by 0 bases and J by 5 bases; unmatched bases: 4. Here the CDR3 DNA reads TGCGCCAGCAGCTTGGACGGGACAGCAAATGAAAAACTGTTTTTT. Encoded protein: CASSLDGTANEKLFF.

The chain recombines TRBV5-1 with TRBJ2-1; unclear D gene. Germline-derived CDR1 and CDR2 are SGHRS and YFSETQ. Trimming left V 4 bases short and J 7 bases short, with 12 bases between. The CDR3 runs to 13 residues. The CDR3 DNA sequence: TGCGCCAGCAGCCCGACGATGGGTAATGAGCAGTTCTTC. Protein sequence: CASSPTMGNEQFF.

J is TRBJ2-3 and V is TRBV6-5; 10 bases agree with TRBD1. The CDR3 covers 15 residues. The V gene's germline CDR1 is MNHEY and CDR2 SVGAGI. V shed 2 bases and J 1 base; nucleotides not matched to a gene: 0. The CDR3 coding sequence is TGTGCCAGCAGTTACGGGACAGGGGGCACAGATACGCAGTATTTT. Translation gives CASSYGTGGTDTQYF.

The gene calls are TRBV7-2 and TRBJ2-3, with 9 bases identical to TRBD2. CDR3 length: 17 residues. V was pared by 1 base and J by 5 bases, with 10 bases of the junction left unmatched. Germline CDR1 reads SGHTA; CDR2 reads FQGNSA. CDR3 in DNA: TGTGCCAGCAGCTTAGAAGGCGGGGGGGCTCTTAGAGATACGCAGTATTTT. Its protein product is CASSLEGGGALRDTQYF.

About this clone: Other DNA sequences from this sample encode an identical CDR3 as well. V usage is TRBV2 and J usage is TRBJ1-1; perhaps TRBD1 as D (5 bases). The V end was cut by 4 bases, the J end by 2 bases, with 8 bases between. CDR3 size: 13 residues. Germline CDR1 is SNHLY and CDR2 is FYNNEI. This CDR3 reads CASSGRGNTEAFF. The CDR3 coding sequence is TGTGCCAGCAGTGGGAGGGGTAACACTGAAGCTTTCTTT.

Written as DNA, the CDR3 is TGTGCCAGCAGTTTCCGGCAGGGGGAGGAAAAACTGTTTTTT. This encodes CASSFRQGEEKLFF. The chain uses TRBV28 and TRBJ1-4; TRBD1 matches 7 bases. There are 14 residues in the CDR3. V was pared by 3 bases and J by 8 bases, with 6 bases of the junction left unmatched. Germline CDR1 and CDR2: MDHEN and SYDVKM.